Each of the 20 T cell receptor beta chains below was sequenced from the same sample in a study of CD8 T cells in ankylosing spondylitis. Findings and caveats of the study: In ankylosing spondylitis blood, a motif of roughly 8 highly homologous TCR beta variants appeared characteristic.

One entry per CDR3 protein results from TCRdb running MiXCR on the 5' RACE reads. Counted here are roughly 450,000 distinct CDR3 sequences, roughly 27% occurring once; the ten biggest clones make up over 0.8%. No antigen has been assigned to these receptors. Source material: blood, either unsorted or a sorted T cell fraction (not recorded which). The receptors originated from a male donor with ankylosing spondylitis.

The genes are TRBV30 and TRBJ2-3; 9 bases are shared with TRBD2. Germline V gene sequence: CDR1 GTSNPN, CDR2 SVGIG (reference sequence). V dropped 1 base and J dropped 2; count of bases not matched to a gene: 1. The CDR3 length is 14 residues. CDR3 region: CAWSEGLATDTQYF. The DNA of the CDR3 is TGTGCCTGGAGTGAGGGACTAGCCACAGATACGCAGTATTTT.

Only one count was recorded for this clonotype. V usage is TRBV18 and J usage is TRBJ1-2; D is ambiguous. The CDR3 is 16 residues long. Germline assignment: CDR1 KGHSH and CDR2 LQKENI. Trimming took off 6 bases at V and 6 bases at J, with 23 bases between the two ends. In nucleotides, the CDR3 is TGTGCCAGCTCCCCGGAGTCCAGCTTTCCCCCCCATGGCTACACCTTC. This sequence encodes CASSPESSFPPHGYTF. Using reference TRBV18 and TRBJ1-2 for the parts outside the CDR3, the full variable domain is NAGVMQNPRHLVRRRGQEARLRCSPMKGHSHVYWYRQLPEEGLKFMVYLQKENIIDESGMPKERFSAEFPKEGPSILRIQQVVRGDSAAYFCASSPESSFPPHGYTFGSGTRLTVV.

This clonotype was found a few times. The rearrangement joins TRBV5-6 to TRBJ2-5, with D uncertain. The CDR3 has 16 amino acids. Trimming took 1 base from V and 4 from J, leaving 17 bases between them. Germline V gene sequence: CDR1 SGHDT, CDR2 YYEEEE. The chain's CDR3 is CASSLRVIAVPETQYF. The CDR3 coding sequence is TGTGCCAGCAGCTTGAGGGTGATTGCGGTTCCAGAGACCCAGTACTTC.

This clonotype was picked up one time. V and J are TRBV7-2 and TRBJ1-1; D not certain. The V and J ends lost 5 bases and 4 bases respectively, with 11 bases between them. The germline gives CDR1 SGHTA, CDR2 FQGNSA. The CDR3 has 13 amino acids. The CDR3 reads CASSTQFGTEAFF. For the CDR3, the DNA is TGTGCCAGCAGCACCCAGTTTGGCACTGAAGCTTTCTTT. Full variable domain (missing parts from reference TRBV7-2 and TRBJ1-1): GAGVSQSPSNKVTEKGKDVELRCDPISGHTALYWYRQSLGQGLEFLIYFQGNSAPDKSGLPSDRFSAERTGGSVSTLTIQRTQQEDSAVYLCASSTQFGTEAFFGQGTRLTVV.

V usage is TRBV12-3 or TRBV12-4 and J usage is TRBJ1-4, with 7 bases matching TRBD1. The V gene end was trimmed by 4 bases and the J gene end by 4 bases; junction bases not matched to a gene: 6. CDR3 length: 15 amino acids. Here the CDR3 reads CASSSGQEGNEKLFF. In DNA form, the CDR3 reads TGTGCCAGCAGTTCCGGACAGGAGGGTAATGAAAAACTGTTTTTT.

J is TRBJ2-2 and V is TRBV11-2; possible D gene TRBD2, 6 bases. The CDR3 is 13 amino acids. Germline CDR1 is SGHAT and CDR2 is FQNNGV. V was shortened by 11 bases and J by 7 bases, with 17 bases between the two germline ends. The CDR3 protein is CAGGDSLLGELFF. CDR3 nucleotide sequence: TGTGCCGGCGGGGACTCGCTCCTCGGGGAGCTGTTTTTT.

The chain couples TRBV20-1 to TRBJ2-1; a possible D gene is TRBD2 (5 bases). In germline, CDR1 is DFQATT, CDR2 SNEGSKA (reference sequence). V gave up 5 bases and J gave up 8 bases, with 10 bases separating them. CDR3 size: 11 residues. CDR3 bases: TGCAGTGCTGATAACGGGGATGAGCAGTTCTTC. This gives the protein CSADNGDEQFF.

This clonotype showed up many times. This sequence joins TRBV5-1 and TRBJ2-1; perhaps TRBD2 as D (6 bases). Germline V gene sequence: CDR1 SGHRS, CDR2 YFSETQ. The CDR3 has 13 residues. Trimming removed 2 bases from V and 5 bases from J, with 8 bases in between. The CDR3: CASSLVADNEQFF. CDR3 DNA sequence: TGCGCCAGCAGCTTAGTAGCGGACAATGAGCAGTTCTTC.

The chain recombines TRBV20-1 with TRBJ2-1, with 10 positions matching TRBD2. Per germline, CDR1 DFQATT and CDR2 SNEGSKA (reference sequence). This CDR3 region has 16 residues. V gave up 6 bases and J gave up 3 bases; unmatched junction bases: 11. The CDR3, as DNA: TGCAGTGCCCGATTCGCCGGGACTAGCGTCTACAATGAGCAGTTCTTC. Its translation is CSARFAGTSVYNEQFF.

This clonotype showed up just a few times. This rearrangement joins TRBV24-1 to TRBJ1-5, with 8 nucleotides matching TRBD1. The CDR3 length is 14 residues. V shed 3 bases and J 8 bases; nucleotides not matched to a gene: 5. The V gene's germline CDR1 is KGHDR and CDR2 SFDVKD. CDR3 amino acids: CATSDTGGLEPQHF. CDR3 in DNA: TGTGCCACCAGTGATACAGGGGGTCTTGAGCCCCAGCATTTT.

This clonotype was detected a few times. This rearrangement joins TRBV10-3 to TRBJ1-5, with unresolved D. In germline, CDR1 is ENHRY, CDR2 SYGVKD. The CDR3 length is 13 residues. Trimming removed 6 bases at V and 4 bases at J, with 10 bases between. CDR3 sequence reads: CAIRAGVNQPQHF. Here the CDR3 DNA reads TGTGCCATCAGGGCCGGAGTAAATCAGCCCCAGCATTTT.

This chain connects TRBV10-2 to TRBJ1-5, with D hard to call. The CDR3 is made up of 13 amino acids. Germline values: CDR1 WSHSY, CDR2 SAAADI. V was pared by 4 bases and J by 4 bases, with 8 bases between. The CDR3 bases are TGCGCCAGCAGTGGACCGGGAAATCAGCCCCAGCATTTT. Protein product: CASSGPGNQPQHF.

Many counts were recorded for this clonotype. This chain uses TRBV12-3 or TRBV12-4 with TRBJ2-1; 7 bases align to TRBD1. CDR3 size: 14 residues. Trimming removed 4 bases from V and 4 bases from J; junction bases left unmatched: 4. The CDR3 protein is CASSSGGKYNEQFF. CDR3 sequence (DNA): TGTGCCAGCAGTTCAGGGGGAAAGTACAATGAGCAGTTCTTC.

This clonotype was counted a few times. The CDR3 coding sequence is TGCAGCGTTGATGTAGCTAGCGGGGGGAATGAGCAGTTCTTC. Translated: CSVDVASGGNEQFF. The V and J genes are TRBV29-1 and TRBJ2-1; TRBD2 agrees at 11 bases. Trimming cost V 3 bases and J 7 bases; bases outside gene matches: 5. Germline CDR1 SQVTM, CDR2 ANQGSEA. There are 14 residues in the CDR3.

This chain connects TRBV5-1 to TRBJ1-3, with D possibly TRBD1 on 6 matching bases. Trimming shortened V by 4 bases and J by 2 bases, and 10 bases separated the two germline ends. Germline V gene lookup returns CDR1 SGHRS and CDR2 YFSETQ. This CDR3 has 14 residues. This chain's CDR3 is CASSPQGTGNTIYF. CDR3 sequence (DNA): TGCGCCAGCAGCCCACAGGGTACTGGAAACACCATATATTTT.

The genes are TRBV2 and TRBJ1-6, with D possibly matching TRBD1 (5 bases). Germline CDR1 is SNHLY and CDR2 is FYNNEI. The CDR3 sequence is 15 residues long. Trimming left V 11 bases short and J 9 bases short, with 23 bases between. As DNA, the CDR3 is TGTGCCGGGGATGGGGGGAAGGGATCAAGTTCACCCCTCCACTTT. Its protein is CAGDGGKGSSSPLHF.

The V call is TRBV29-1, the J call TRBJ2-2; maybe TRBD1 (6 bases). This CDR3 spans 17 amino acids. Germline V gene lookup returns CDR1 SQVTM and CDR2 ANQGSEA. V was pared by 6 bases and J by 0 bases, with 20 bases between. CDR3 DNA sequence: TGCAGCGTACCCCTACAGGGATCCCCCGCGAACACCGGGGAGCTGTTTTTT. It is translated as CSVPLQGSPANTGELFF.

The chain combines TRBV20-1 with TRBJ1-1, with D perhaps matching TRBD1 (6 bases). Trimming pared 2 bases from V and 6 bases from J, leaving 13 bases between. Germline CDR1 and CDR2: DFQATT and SNEGSKA (reference sequence). The CDR3 has 13 amino acids. CDR3: CSARKSGGPEAFF. The CDR3 DNA follows: TGCAGTGCTAGAAAAAGCGGGGGCCCTGAAGCTTTCTTT.

This clonotype showed up just a few times. The chain is built from TRBV25-1 and TRBJ2-1; 10 bases fit TRBD1. CDR3 length: 14 amino acids. Germline V CDR1 and CDR2: MGHDK, SYGVNS. With 3 bases clipped from V and 10 bases from J, the junction kept 6 bases outside the gene matches. The CDR3 nucleotides read TGTGCCAGCAGTGAGGGGGACAGGGGAAACGAGCAGTTCTTC. Protein sequence: CASSEGDRGNEQFF.

This clonotype was seen more than once but under ten times. This sequence joins TRBV5-1 and TRBJ2-1; 8 positions match TRBD1. The CDR3 runs to 16 residues. Germline V lookup: CDR1 SGHRS, CDR2 YFSETQ. V shed 4 bases, J shed 7 bases, and the junction held 13 bases outside the gene matches. CDR3 nucleotide sequence: TGCGCCAGCAGCGGGGGGCCGGGACAGGCGGGAAATGAGCAGTTCTTC. Translation: CASSGGPGQAGNEQFF.